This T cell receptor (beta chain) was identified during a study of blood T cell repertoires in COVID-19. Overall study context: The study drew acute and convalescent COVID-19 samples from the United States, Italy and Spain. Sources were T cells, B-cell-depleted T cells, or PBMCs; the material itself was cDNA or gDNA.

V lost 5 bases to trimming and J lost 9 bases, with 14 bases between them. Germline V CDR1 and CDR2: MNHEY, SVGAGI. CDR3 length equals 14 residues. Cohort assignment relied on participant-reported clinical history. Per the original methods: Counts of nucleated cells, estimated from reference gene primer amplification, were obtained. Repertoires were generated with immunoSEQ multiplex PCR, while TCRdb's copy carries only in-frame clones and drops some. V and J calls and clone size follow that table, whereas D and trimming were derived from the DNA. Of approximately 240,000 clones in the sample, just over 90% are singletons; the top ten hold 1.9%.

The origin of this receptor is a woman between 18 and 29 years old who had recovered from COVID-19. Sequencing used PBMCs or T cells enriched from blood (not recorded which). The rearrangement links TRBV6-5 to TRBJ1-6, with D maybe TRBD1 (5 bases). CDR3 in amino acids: CASSPLLGASPLHF. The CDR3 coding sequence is TGTGCCAGCAGTCCTCTGTTAGGGGCTTCACCCCTCCACTTT.